This T cell receptor (beta chain) was identified during a study of shared clonotypes between healthy human individuals. Study context: Each donor's CD4 naive and CD4 memory cells filled three plates apiece, CD8 naive two, and CD8 memory one.

Losses at the gene ends were 6 bases for V and 7 bases for J; bases not matched to a gene: 14. The CDR3 covers 15 residues. Germline V gene data show CDR1 as SEHNR and CDR2 as FQNEAQ (reference sequence). Researchers ran the assay at a deep level. The method was immunoSEQ multiplex PCR; TCRdb's version includes in-frame clones alone and lacks a portion of them. The sample includes 1.5 million to 2.5 million clones, roughly 95% of them seen just once. As defined, naive CD8 cells were CD45RO-negative and positively selected for CCR7, with terminally differentiated effector memory CD45RA+ cells excluded.

This chain connects TRBV7-9 to TRBJ2-7; TRBD1 matches 8 bases. This receptor was identified in a young man in good health. The sequenced sample consisted of naive CD8+ T cells sorted from blood. CDR3 sequence: CASSLPGQAGYEQYF. The CDR3 DNA is TGTGCCAGCAGTCTTCCGGGACAGGCAGGTTATGAGCAGTACTTC.